The sequence of this T cell receptor (beta chain) was determined in a study of technical replicates of blood from a few donors. V was cut by 5 bases and J by 0 bases, with 14 bases left in between. This CDR3 has 15 residues. The germline V gene encodes CDR1 SEHNR and CDR2 FQNEAQ (reference sequence). Clones were read by immunoSEQ multiplex PCR, and TCRdb kept only the in-frame ones, dropping some. The profile shows some 68,000 clones, roughly 92% of them singletons. Material: T cells isolated from PBMCs. The TCR comes from a human donor in good health. The V and J genes are TRBV7-9 and TRBJ2-7; TRBD1 is a possible D gene (5 bases). The CDR3 DNA follows: TGTGCCAGCAGCGCCCCTGGGGCGGTCTCCTACGAGCAGTACTTC. Amino acid sequence: CASSAPGAVSYEQYF.